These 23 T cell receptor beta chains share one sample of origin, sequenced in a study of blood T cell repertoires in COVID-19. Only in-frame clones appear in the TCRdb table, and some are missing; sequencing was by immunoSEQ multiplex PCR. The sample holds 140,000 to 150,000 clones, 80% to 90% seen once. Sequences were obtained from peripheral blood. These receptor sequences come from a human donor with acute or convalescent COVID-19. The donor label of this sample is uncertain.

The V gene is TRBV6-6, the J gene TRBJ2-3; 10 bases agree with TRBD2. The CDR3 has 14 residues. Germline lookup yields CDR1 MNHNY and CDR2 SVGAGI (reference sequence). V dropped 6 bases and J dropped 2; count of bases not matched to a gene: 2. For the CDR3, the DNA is TGTGCCAGCAGACTAGCGGGACCCACAGATACGCAGTATTTT. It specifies CASRLAGPTDTQYF.

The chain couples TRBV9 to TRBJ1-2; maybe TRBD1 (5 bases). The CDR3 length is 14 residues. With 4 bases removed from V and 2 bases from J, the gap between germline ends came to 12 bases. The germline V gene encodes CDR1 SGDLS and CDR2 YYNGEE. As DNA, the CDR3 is TGTGCCAGCAGCCCGACGGGGGAAAACTATGGCTACACCTTC. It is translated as CASSPTGENYGYTF.

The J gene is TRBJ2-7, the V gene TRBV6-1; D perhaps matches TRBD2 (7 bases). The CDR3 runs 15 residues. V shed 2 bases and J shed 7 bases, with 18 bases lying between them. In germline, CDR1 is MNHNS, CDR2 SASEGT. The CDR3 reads CASSEWGAGEGEQYV. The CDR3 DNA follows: TGTGCCAGCAGTGAATGGGGGGCGGGAGAAGGTGAGCAGTACGTC.

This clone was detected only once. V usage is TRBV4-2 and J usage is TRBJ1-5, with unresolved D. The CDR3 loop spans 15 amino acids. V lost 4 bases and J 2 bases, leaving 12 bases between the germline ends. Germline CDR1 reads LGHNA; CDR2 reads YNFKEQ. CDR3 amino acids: CASSREDMGNQPQHF. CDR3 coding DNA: TGTGCCAGCAGCCGGGAGGATATGGGCAATCAGCCCCAGCATTTT.

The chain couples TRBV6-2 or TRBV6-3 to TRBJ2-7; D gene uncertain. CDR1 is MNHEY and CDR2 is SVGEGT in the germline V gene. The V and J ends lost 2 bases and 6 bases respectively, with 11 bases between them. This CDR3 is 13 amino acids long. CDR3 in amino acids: CASSYVGFVEQYV. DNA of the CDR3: TGTGCCAGCAGTTACGTCGGGTTCGTCGAGCAGTACGTC.

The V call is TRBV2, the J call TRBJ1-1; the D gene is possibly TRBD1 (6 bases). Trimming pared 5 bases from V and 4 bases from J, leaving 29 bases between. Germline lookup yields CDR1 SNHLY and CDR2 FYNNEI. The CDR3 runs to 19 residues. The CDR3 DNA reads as TGTGCCAGCAGTAGACAACGACCGGTGAGGGGGAGTATAAGCACTGAAGCTTTCTTT. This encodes CASSRQRPVRGSISTEAFF.

CDR3 coding DNA: TGTGCCACCAGTGATTCGCGGGGCCAAGAGACCCAGTACTTC. This sequence encodes CATSDSRGQETQYF. The chain carries TRBV24-1 and TRBJ2-5; possibly TRBD2 for D (6 bases). CDR3 length: 14 amino acids. Germline values: CDR1 KGHDR, CDR2 SFDVKD. V was pared by 2 bases and J by 1 base, with 7 bases between.

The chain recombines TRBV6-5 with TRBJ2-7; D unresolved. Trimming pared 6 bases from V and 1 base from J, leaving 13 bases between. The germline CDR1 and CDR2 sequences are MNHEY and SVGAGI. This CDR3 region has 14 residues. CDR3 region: CASSRGAESYEQYV. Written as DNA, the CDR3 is TGTGCCAGCAGCCGTGGCGCGGAATCCTACGAGCAGTACGTC.

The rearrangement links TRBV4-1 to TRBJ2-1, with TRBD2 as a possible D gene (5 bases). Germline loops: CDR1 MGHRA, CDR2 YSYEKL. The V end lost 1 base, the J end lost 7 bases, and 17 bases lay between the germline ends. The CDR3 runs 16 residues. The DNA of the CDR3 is TGCGCCAGCAGCCAAGGATACAGCGGCTTGGGGAATGAGCAGTTCTTC. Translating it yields CASSQGYSGLGNEQFF.

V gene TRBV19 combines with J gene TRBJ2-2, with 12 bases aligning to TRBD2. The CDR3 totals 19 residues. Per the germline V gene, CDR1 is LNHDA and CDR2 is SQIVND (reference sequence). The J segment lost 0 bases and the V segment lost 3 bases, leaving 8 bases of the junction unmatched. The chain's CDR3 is CASSIRTSGNNPNTGELFF. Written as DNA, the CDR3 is TGTGCCAGTAGTATCAGGACTAGCGGGAATAACCCGAACACCGGGGAGCTGTTTTTT.

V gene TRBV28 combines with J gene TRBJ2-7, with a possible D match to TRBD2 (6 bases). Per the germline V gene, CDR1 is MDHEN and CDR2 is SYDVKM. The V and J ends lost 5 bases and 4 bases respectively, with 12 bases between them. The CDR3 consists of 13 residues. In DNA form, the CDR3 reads TGTGCCAGCAGTGGGACTGGGGCTTACGAGCAGTACTTC. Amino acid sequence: CASSGTGAYEQYF.

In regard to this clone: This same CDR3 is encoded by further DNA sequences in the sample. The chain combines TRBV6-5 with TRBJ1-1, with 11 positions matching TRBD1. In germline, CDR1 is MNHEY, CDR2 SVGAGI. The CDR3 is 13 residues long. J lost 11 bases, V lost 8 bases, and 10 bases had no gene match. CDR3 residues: CASSRTGGYEAFF. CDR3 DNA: TGTGCCAGCTCCCGGACAGGGGGCTACGAGGCTTTCTTT.

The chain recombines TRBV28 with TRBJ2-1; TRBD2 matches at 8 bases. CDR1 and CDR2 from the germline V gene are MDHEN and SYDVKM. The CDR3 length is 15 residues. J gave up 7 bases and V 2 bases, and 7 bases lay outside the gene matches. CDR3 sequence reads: CASSLAPSGWNEQFF. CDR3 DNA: TGTGCCAGCAGTTTAGCGCCTAGCGGGTGGAATGAGCAGTTCTTC.

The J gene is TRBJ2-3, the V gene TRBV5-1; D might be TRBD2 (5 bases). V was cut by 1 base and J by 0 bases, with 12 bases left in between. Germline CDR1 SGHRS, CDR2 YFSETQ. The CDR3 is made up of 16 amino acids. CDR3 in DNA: TGCGCCAGCAGCTTGTTACCGGGATCTAGCACAGATACGCAGTATTTT. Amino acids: CASSLLPGSSTDTQYF.

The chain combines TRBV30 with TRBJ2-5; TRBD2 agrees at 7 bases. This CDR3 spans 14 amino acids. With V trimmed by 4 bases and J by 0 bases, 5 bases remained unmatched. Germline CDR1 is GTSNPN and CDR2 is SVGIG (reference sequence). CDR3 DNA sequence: TGTGCCTGGAACCGGGAGGCCTACCAAGAGACCCAGTACTTC. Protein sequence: CAWNREAYQETQYF.

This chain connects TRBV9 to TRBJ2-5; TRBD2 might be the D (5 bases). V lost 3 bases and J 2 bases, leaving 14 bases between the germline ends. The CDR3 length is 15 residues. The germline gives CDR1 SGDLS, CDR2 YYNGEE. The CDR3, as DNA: TGTGCCAGCAGCGCCCGGTTGACGGGACAAGAGACCCAGTACTTC. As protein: CASSARLTGQETQYF.

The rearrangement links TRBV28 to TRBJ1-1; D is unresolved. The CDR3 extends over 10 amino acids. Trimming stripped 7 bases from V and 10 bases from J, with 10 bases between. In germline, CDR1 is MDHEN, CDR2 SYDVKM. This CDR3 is CASMRAVAFF. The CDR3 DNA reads TGTGCCAGCATGCGAGCGGTAGCTTTCTTT.

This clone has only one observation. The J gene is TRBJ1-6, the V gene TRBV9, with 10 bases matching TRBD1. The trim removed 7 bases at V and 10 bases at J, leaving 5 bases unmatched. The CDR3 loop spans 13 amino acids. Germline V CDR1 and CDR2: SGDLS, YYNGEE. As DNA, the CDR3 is TGTGCCAGCGGAGGGACAGGGGAATCACCCCTCCACTTT. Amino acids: CASGGTGESPLHF.

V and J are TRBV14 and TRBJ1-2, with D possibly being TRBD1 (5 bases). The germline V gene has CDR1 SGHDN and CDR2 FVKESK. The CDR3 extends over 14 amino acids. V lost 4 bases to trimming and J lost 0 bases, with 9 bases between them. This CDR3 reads CASSLPTANYGYTF. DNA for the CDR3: TGTGCCAGCAGCCTACCGACAGCTAACTATGGCTACACCTTC.

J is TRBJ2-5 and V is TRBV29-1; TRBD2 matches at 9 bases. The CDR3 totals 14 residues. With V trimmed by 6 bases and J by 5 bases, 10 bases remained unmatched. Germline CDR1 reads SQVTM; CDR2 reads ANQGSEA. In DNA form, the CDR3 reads TGCAGCGTGGCCGCGGCCGGGACTAGCGAGACCCAGTACTTC. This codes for CSVAAAGTSETQYF.

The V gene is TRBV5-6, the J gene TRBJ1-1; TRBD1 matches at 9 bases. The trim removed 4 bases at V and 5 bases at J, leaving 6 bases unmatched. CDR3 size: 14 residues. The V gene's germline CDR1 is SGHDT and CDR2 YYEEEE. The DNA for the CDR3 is TGTGCCAGCAGCATACAGGGGGCGCGGACTGAAGCTTTCTTT. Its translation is CASSIQGARTEAFF.

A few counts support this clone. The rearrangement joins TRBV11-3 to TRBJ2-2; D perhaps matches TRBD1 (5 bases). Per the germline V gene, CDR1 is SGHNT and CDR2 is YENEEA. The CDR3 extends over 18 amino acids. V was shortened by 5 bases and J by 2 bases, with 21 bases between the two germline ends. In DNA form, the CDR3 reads TGTGCCAGCAGCACGGAAACAGGACCCGGCCAAAACACCGGGGAGCTGTTTTTT. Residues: CASSTETGPGQNTGELFF.

The CDR3 region has the DNA TGCGCCAGCAGCACGGGTGCCCAGATTAGCACAGATACGCAGTATTTT. Translation: CASSTGAQISTDTQYF. V gene TRBV5-1 combines with J gene TRBJ2-3; D not resolved. Germline V CDR1 and CDR2: SGHRS, YFSETQ. The ends were cut back, 4 bases at V and 0 bases at J, with 15 bases in the middle. CDR3 length: 16 residues.